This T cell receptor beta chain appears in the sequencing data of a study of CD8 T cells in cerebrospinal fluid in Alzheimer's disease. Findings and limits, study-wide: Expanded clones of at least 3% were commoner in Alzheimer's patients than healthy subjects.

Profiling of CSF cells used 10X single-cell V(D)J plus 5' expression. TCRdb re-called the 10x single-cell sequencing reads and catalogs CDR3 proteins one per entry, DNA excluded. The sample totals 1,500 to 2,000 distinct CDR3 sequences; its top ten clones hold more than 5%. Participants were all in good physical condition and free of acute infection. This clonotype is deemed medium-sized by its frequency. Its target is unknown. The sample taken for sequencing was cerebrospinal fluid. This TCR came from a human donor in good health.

The CDR3 sequence: CSARMWGMNTEAFF. V gene TRBV20-1 combines with J gene TRBJ1-1. This CDR3 has 14 residues. The germline gives CDR1 DFQATT, CDR2 SNEGSKA (reference sequence).